This TCR beta chain was found in a study of blood T cells in healthy people across ages (dated by TCRdb to the mid-2010s). About the study as a whole: In model experiments, template switching captured about one uniquely barcoded TCR beta cDNA molecule for every two T cells. Age-related changes in TCR beta repertoire diversity were measured in the study by deep sequencing normalized with unique cDNA molecular identifiers. The donors were split into four age groups: young (average around 16 years), middle-aged (over 35), aged (around 67) and long-lived (roughly 88). Two additional independent replicas of 1 million unique cDNA reads from the same blood draw were analyzed for two donors (one aged 18 to 30 and one aged 80 or older).

Library generation was performed with 5' RACE. Reads for this sample came from an Illumina HiSeq 2500. The second PCR ran for about 6 to 11 cycles and used a J-beta primer mix along with a sample-barcoded 5' primer. Each TCR beta cDNA molecule received a unique molecular identifier from a template-switch 5' adaptor carrying 12 random nucleotides. Each sample yielded at least 3 million CDR3-containing paired-end reads. First-strand cDNA synthesis was performed from all RNA using the Mint cDNA synthesis kit, with priming by a TRBC-specific oligonucleotide. Following uracil-DNA glycosylase treatment, a first 18-cycle PCR with universal primers M1SS and BC2_uni_R was performed on all cDNA. The study's own analysis went as follows. Normalization of each sample was performed by random selection of 1 million high-quality reads, each carrying a distinct molecular identifier. Instead of being binned into consensus sequences, reads with shared molecular identifiers were discarded. MiTCR, set to a Q25 quality threshold and the strictest error-elimination algorithm, was used for CDR3 identification, clonotype clustering and error correction. A nonparametric unseen species model using Euler transformation provided a lower-bound estimate of total TCR beta diversity. In TCRdb, the public reads were trimmed at Q25 with fastp and aligned with MiXCR, with productive beta chains retained. Rows are unified per CDR3 protein, each entry keeping the most common DNA and genes. The V and J calls were not made by the authors but by TCRdb's processing. This sample comprises 760,000 or so distinct CDR3 sequences, 25% of them detected only once. Roughly 9% of the sample goes to the ten largest clones.

Study-wide findings and limitations: As age increased, observed TCR beta diversity per million T cells dropped in a roughly linear way, and a significant reduction was already evident by age about 40. Compared with the aged group, more naive CD4+ T cells, fewer expanded clones and increased TCR diversity were shown by the long-lived group, suggesting age selection. A strong correlation was found between observed TCR beta diversity and the percentage of naive T cells measured by flow cytometry. Because the CMV infection status of the donors was unknown, age-related changes in expanded clonotypes may potentially have been confounded. Bulk unsorted PBMC profiling prevented conclusive comparison of naive and antigen-experienced compartments. Total diversity estimates from one million sequenced T cells were considered lower bounds and underestimates.

This clonotype showed up just a few times. Which antigen it targets is not known. No base-level quality is on record; no much larger clone is a single base apart. The donors were a few dozen Caucasian individuals from Russia, aged 6 to 90 years, who were systemically healthy. Roughly 9 milliliters of peripheral blood were drawn from each donor into EDTA-treated Vacutainer tubes. Ficoll-Paque density-gradient centrifugation was used to isolate PBMCs, with at least 6 million obtained per sample. Total RNA was extracted from PBMCs with Trizol reagent, with at least 6 micrograms obtained per sample. For every donor, an aliquot of PBMCs went through flow cytometry to measure the percentages of naive CD45RAhigh/CD27high T cells. These data also formed part of another study, on T cells of mothers and their children. As noted in the second study: Nine systemically healthy Caucasian individuals, comprising three mothers and their six children, were included as donors. cDNA synthesis consumed the entire amount of extracted RNA, loaded at around 1.4 ug RNA in each 15 ul reaction. In the second PCR, the M1S primer introduced both the sample barcodes and 2-4 random nucleotides. More than 9 million TCR beta CDR3 reads were obtained from each mother, and about 3 million reads were obtained from each child. In both related and unrelated pairs, thymic selection shapes the output of TCR recombination in a similar way, with inherited differences having only a minor effect. Normalized repertoire overlap was always slightly but never significantly higher in related than unrelated mother-child pairs. No persistent microchimeric T cell clones were detected, at a sensitivity of roughly 93 clones per million clonotypes. Deep NGS was used in the study to compare the TCR beta repertoires of mothers and children and to look for features that separate related mother-child pairs from unrelated individuals. On average, the children were about 10 +/- 4 years old, while the mothers were approximately 40 +/- 4 years old. Libraries were sequenced on Illumina HiSeq 2000 with 100+100 nt paired-end reads after adapter ligation with NEBNext reagents. To prevent cross-contamination, the mother and child libraries were prepared one month apart and sequenced in separate runs. For each donor, between roughly 450,000 and 2,100,000 distinct TCR beta clonotypes were identified. Naive TCR beta clonotypes were estimated from low-frequency clonotypes matched to each donor's FACS-determined naive share, without sorting.

The clonotype originates from a boy younger than 18 in good health. Sequenced sample: blood.

The CDR3 region: CSVRRGDIQYF. The nucleotide sequence is given as TGCAGCGTTCGTAGGGGAGACATTCAGTACTTC. Recombination linked TRBV29-1 to TRBJ2-4; the D call could be TRBD1 or TRBD2, with each sharing 5 bases. CDR1 and CDR2 were assigned from the germline V gene as SQVTM and ANQGSEA. Counted from cysteine to phenylalanine, this CDR3 has 11 amino acids. Just CDR3 DNA is preserved here, 33 bases in frame from base 1. Trimming removed 5 bases from V and 8 bases from J, leaving 10 bases between the germline ends.